The 30 T cell receptor beta chains presented below share a single source sample, sequenced in a study of chemoradiotherapy in HPV16-positive cancers (dated by TCRdb to between 2022 and 2023). Libraries were made using the immunoSEQ multiplex PCR assay. The source is immuneACCESS, and TCRdb retained only in-frame sequences with V and J called. Part of the clones is not carried over; for the studies checked, unresolved V genes explain less than half of this, and the remainder is unexplained. For this sample the table gives 15,000 to 20,000 clones, of which about 74% were detected only once. Less than 10% of the sample goes to the ten largest clones. This sample comprised tumor tissue, obtained from a patient who underwent chemoradiotherapy. The origin of the receptors is a human donor with HPV-associated anogenital cancer.

V is TRBV21-1 and J is TRBJ2-3; TRBD2 is the table's D call and was not checked against the DNA. TRBV21-1 constitutes a pseudogene. The CDR3 is made up of 15 amino acids. The CDR3 bases are TGTGCCAGCAGCAAGGGGTATAGCGGGACAGATACGCAGTATTTT. This sequence encodes CASSKGYSGTDTQYF.

The J gene is TRBJ1-2, the V gene TRBV6-1, with D perhaps TRBD1 (5 bases). V was shortened by 7 bases and J by 1 base, with 16 bases between the two germline ends. There are 15 residues in the CDR3. Germline CDR1 is MNHNS and CDR2 is SASEGT. The CDR3 loop is CASTLNQGINYGYTF. Here the CDR3 DNA reads TGTGCCAGCACCCTAAATCAGGGAATTAACTATGGCTACACCTTC.

This clone was seen a few times. The chain joins TRBV2 to TRBJ2-5; 7 bases match TRBD1. In germline, CDR1 is SNHLY, CDR2 FYNNEI. The CDR3 is 16 residues long. Trimming took 7 bases from V and 7 from J; bases not matched to a gene: 18. Here the CDR3 DNA reads TGTGCCAGCATGGTGGGCTACACAGGGGACGCGGGGACCCAGTACTTC. Its protein is CASMVGYTGDAGTQYF.

V usage is TRBV7-6 and J usage is TRBJ1-2; D remains ambiguous. V was shortened by 1 base and J by 6 bases, with 9 bases between the two germline ends. Looked up from germline, CDR1 is SGHVS and CDR2 is FNYEAQ. This CDR3 spans 13 amino acids. CDR3 in amino acids: CASSLVSGHGYTF. In DNA form, the CDR3 reads TGTGCCAGCAGCTTAGTTTCCGGGCATGGCTACACCTTC.

The chain uses TRBV30 and TRBJ2-1; 9 bases match TRBD2. Germline V gene data show CDR1 as GTSNPN and CDR2 as SVGIG (reference sequence). Germline trimming cut 2 bases from V and 3 bases from J; bases unmatched to any gene: 2. There are 14 residues in the CDR3. This CDR3 reads CAWSLTSGYNEQFF. Here the CDR3 DNA reads TGTGCCTGGAGTTTGACTAGCGGCTACAATGAGCAGTTCTTC.

The chain couples TRBV7-9 to TRBJ2-7; TRBD1 matches at 8 bases. The CDR3 contains 16 residues. From germline, CDR1 is SEHNR and CDR2 FQNEAQ (reference sequence). The V segment lost 2 bases and the J segment 4 bases; nucleotides outside the gene matches: 10. The CDR3 nucleotides are TGTGCCAGCAGCTTAAATCCGAGCAGGGGGCAATACGAGCAGTACTTC. Translation gives CASSLNPSRGQYEQYF. The full variable domain, its missing parts supplied by reference TRBV7-9 and TRBJ2-7, is DTGVSQNPRHKITKRGQNVTFRCDPISEHNRLYWYRQTLGQGPEFLTYFQNEAQLEKSRLLSDRFSAERPKGSFSTLEIQRTEQGDSAMYLCASSLNPSRGQYEQYFGPGTRLTVT.

This clone was detected only once. The chain links TRBV30 to TRBJ1-5, with D possibly being TRBD1 (6 bases). This CDR3 spans 14 amino acids. In germline, CDR1 is GTSNPN, CDR2 SVGIG (reference sequence). Trimming removed 2 bases at V and 1 base at J, with 9 bases between. CDR3 amino acids: CAWSSGASNQPQHF. In DNA, the CDR3 is TGTGCCTGGAGTTCAGGGGCCAGCAATCAGCCCCAGCATTTT.

This clone was detected only a few times. The chain couples TRBV5-3 to TRBJ1-4; the match to TRBD1 covers 10 bases. TRBV5-3 falls under the ORF class, with uncertain function. The ends lost 8 bases at V and 8 bases at J; junction bases unmatched: 12. The CDR3 contains 15 residues. The CDR3 DNA follows: TGTGCCAGCAGCAGTCGGGACAGGGGAGGAGAAAAACTGTTTTTT. It specifies CASSSRDRGGEKLFF.

This clone was seen a few times. J is TRBJ2-7 and V is TRBV18; maybe TRBD2 (7 bases). V was trimmed by 2 bases and J by 4 bases, leaving 15 bases between them. The CDR3 is 15 residues long. CDR1 and CDR2 (germline): KGHSH, LQKENI. CDR3 amino acids: CASSPGYRGGYEQYF. The CDR3 nucleotides are TGTGCCAGCTCACCAGGCTATAGGGGGGGGTACGAGCAGTACTTC.

V and J are TRBV6-1 and TRBJ1-5; TRBD1 is a possible D gene (6 bases). Trimming took off 0 bases at V and 6 bases at J, with 12 bases between the two ends. CDR1 is MNHNS, CDR2 SASEGT, per germline. The CDR3 covers 15 residues. The CDR3 nucleotides read TGTGCCAGCAGTGAAGCCCCAGGGGAGAGTCAGCCCCAGCATTTT. Its protein is CASSEAPGESQPQHF.

The V call is TRBV10-2, the J call TRBJ2-7, with 8 nucleotides matching TRBD2. Germline CDR1 reads WSHSY; CDR2 reads SAAADI. CDR3 length: 14 amino acids. The trim removed 0 bases at V and 4 bases at J, leaving 2 bases unmatched. The CDR3 DNA sequence: TGCGCCAGCAGTGAGTCCGGGGGGGGGTACGAGCAGTACTTC. Residues: CASSESGGGYEQYF.

The gene calls are TRBV28 and TRBJ1-2; tentatively, D is TRBD1 (5 bases). This CDR3 region has 15 residues. From germline, CDR1 is MDHEN and CDR2 SYDVKM. V shed 8 bases and J shed 5 bases, with 21 bases lying between them. The CDR3 nucleotides read TGTGCCAGCGGTTGGAGGGGACCCGTTCCGTATGGCTACACCTTC. Encoded protein: CASGWRGPVPYGYTF.

The gene calls are TRBV2 and TRBJ2-7; 9 nucleotides match TRBD1. V lost 2 bases to trimming and J lost 6 bases; unmatched junction nucleotides: 5. The CDR3 totals 14 residues. The germline V gene encodes CDR1 SNHLY and CDR2 FYNNEI. CDR3 bases: TGTGCCAGCAGTGAACAGGGACAGGGTGGCGAGCAGTACTTC. This encodes CASSEQGQGGEQYF.

The rearrangement links TRBV27 to TRBJ1-4; D is perhaps TRBD1 (5 bases). The germline V gene encodes CDR1 MNHEY and CDR2 SMNVEV (reference sequence). Trimming removed 5 bases from V and 0 bases from J, with 13 bases in between. There are 16 residues in the CDR3. In nucleotides, the CDR3 is TGTGCCAGCAGTAAACTCCGGGACCCAACTAATGAAAAACTGTTTTTT. Its translation: CASSKLRDPTNEKLFF.

This chain uses TRBV10-3 with TRBJ1-3; possibly TRBD1 for D (5 bases). Germline V lookup: CDR1 ENHRY, CDR2 SYGVKD. This CDR3 is 17 amino acids long. Trimming took off 5 bases at V and 0 bases at J, with 17 bases between the two ends. This chain's CDR3 is CAISRTTTGRSGNTIYF. Here the CDR3 DNA reads TGTGCCATCAGTCGCACCACAACGGGGCGCTCTGGAAACACCATATATTTT.

This chain connects TRBV7-9 to TRBJ1-2, with TRBD1 identical over 7 bases. The V segment lost 5 bases and the J segment 3 bases; nucleotides outside the gene matches: 3. This CDR3 comprises 13 residues. The germline V gene has CDR1 SEHNR and CDR2 FQNEAQ (reference sequence). In DNA, the CDR3 is TGTGCCAGCAGCGAAGGACAGGACTATGGCTACACCTTC. This encodes CASSEGQDYGYTF. The complete variable domain, with remaining parts taken from reference TRBV7-9 and TRBJ1-2, reads DTGVSQNPRHKITKRGQNVTFRCDPISEHNRLYWYRQTLGQGPEFLTYFQNEAQLEKSRLLSDRFSAERPKGSFSTLEIQRTEQGDSAMYLCASSEGQDYGYTFGSGTRLTVV.

In its sample, this clone ranks as medium-sized. J is TRBJ2-2 and V is TRBV7-2; weak D call: TRBD1 (5 bases). The CDR3 covers 15 residues. CDR1 is SGHTA, CDR2 FQGNSA, per germline. Trimming took 3 bases from V and 6 from J, leaving 14 bases between them. The CDR3 loop reads CASSLQGLGAGELFF. The CDR3 region has the DNA TGTGCCAGCAGCTTGCAGGGTTTGGGCGCCGGGGAGCTGTTTTTT.

The chain has TRBV6-5 and TRBJ1-1; unclear D gene. This CDR3 is built from 13 residues. CDR1 and CDR2 from the germline V gene are MNHEY and SVGAGI. The V end lost 0 bases, the J end lost 7 bases, and 9 bases lay between the germline ends. The CDR3 loop is CASSYSDGFEAFF. The CDR3 DNA reads TGTGCCAGCAGTTACTCTGATGGCTTTGAAGCTTTCTTT.

There are a few counts of this clone. The chain couples TRBV7-9 to TRBJ1-2, with D possibly being TRBD1 (6 bases). The CDR3 covers 15 residues. In germline, CDR1 is SEHNR, CDR2 FQNEAQ (reference sequence). The V gene lost 5 bases and the J gene lost 6 bases, with 19 bases spanning the gap. DNA for the CDR3: TGTGCCAGCAGCCCCCGGGGGGGGGCGGCAGATGGCTACACCTTC. Translating gives CASSPRGGAADGYTF.

V gene TRBV7-9 combines with J gene TRBJ2-5; D unclear. The end of the DNA is better explained by TRBJ2-7, so the J call may be wrong. Germline CDR1 SEHNR, CDR2 FQNEAQ (reference sequence). This CDR3 comprises 13 residues. CDR3 sequence (DNA): TGTGCCAGCAGCCACGGGCCTTCCTACGAGCAGTACTTC. Encoded protein: CASSHGPSYEQYF.

V is TRBV11-2 and J is TRBJ2-1; a possible D gene is TRBD1 (6 bases). V was shortened by 2 bases and J by 10 bases, with 9 bases between the two germline ends. Per the germline V gene, CDR1 is SGHAT and CDR2 is FQNNGV. The CDR3 spans 12 residues. The CDR3, as DNA: TGTGCCAGCAGCTTACAGGGGAACGAGCAGTTCTTC. Its translation: CASSLQGNEQFF.

This rearrangement joins TRBV19 to TRBJ2-3, with D hard to call. This CDR3 spans 15 amino acids. Trimming pared 1 base from V and 1 base from J, leaving 9 bases between. Germline values: CDR1 LNHDA, CDR2 SQIVND (reference sequence). Here the CDR3 DNA reads TGTGCCAGTAGTATAGGTCTCCCTCGCACAGATACGCAGTATTTT. Translated: CASSIGLPRTDTQYF.

J is TRBJ2-5 and V is TRBV5-4, with TRBD2 identical over 12 bases. With V trimmed by 0 bases and J by 5 bases, 5 bases remained unmatched. This CDR3 comprises 16 residues. Germline-derived CDR1 and CDR2 are SGHNT and YYREEE (reference sequence). This CDR3 reads CASSLGLAGAGETQYF. CDR3 nucleotide sequence: TGTGCCAGCAGCTTGGGACTAGCGGGGGCGGGGGAGACCCAGTACTTC.

V is TRBV14 and J is TRBJ1-4; D is unclear. Germline-derived CDR1 and CDR2 are SGHDN and FVKESK. The CDR3 is 13 amino acids. V shed 0 bases and J shed 8 bases, with 7 bases lying between them. CDR3 protein: CASSQDNSEKLFF. CDR3 coding DNA: TGTGCCAGCAGCCAAGATAATTCGGAAAAACTGTTTTTT.

This clone has only a few counts. The rearrangement joins TRBV29-1 to TRBJ1-5; D not certain. Germline V lookup: CDR1 SQVTM, CDR2 ANQGSEA. CDR3 length: 13 amino acids. V was shortened by 4 bases and J by 1 base, with 8 bases between the two germline ends. The CDR3 DNA sequence: TGCAGCGTTGCGGAACAGAGCAATCAGCCCCAGCATTTT. This sequence encodes CSVAEQSNQPQHF.

The gene calls are TRBV7-9 and TRBJ1-1; possibly TRBD1 for D (5 bases). V dropped 5 bases and J dropped 4 bases, with 8 bases sitting between them. The length of the CDR3 is 12 residues. From germline, CDR1 is SEHNR and CDR2 FQNEAQ (reference sequence). The CDR3 DNA is TGTGCCAGCAGCAGGGGCTTCACTGAAGCTTTCTTT. This codes for CASSRGFTEAFF.

This rearrangement joins TRBV10-3 to TRBJ1-2; D gene ambiguous. The V end lost 2 bases, the J end lost 4 bases, and 14 bases lay between the germline ends. The CDR3 extends over 15 amino acids. Germline loops: CDR1 ENHRY, CDR2 SYGVKD. CDR3 sequence: CAISEREARSYGYTF. CDR3 nucleotides: TGTGCCATCAGTGAGCGCGAGGCGCGATCCTATGGCTACACCTTC.

V usage is TRBV2 and J usage is TRBJ1-4; D gene ambiguous. V lost 1 base and J 5 bases, leaving 8 bases between the germline ends. Germline CDR1 reads SNHLY; CDR2 reads FYNNEI. This CDR3 is 14 amino acids long. The chain's CDR3 is CASSEVSGNEKLFF. Written as DNA, the CDR3 is TGTGCCAGCAGTGAAGTATCTGGGAATGAAAAACTGTTTTTT.

The chain employs TRBV4-1 and TRBJ2-1, with 9 positions matching TRBD2. This CDR3 comprises 17 residues. From germline, CDR1 is MGHRA and CDR2 YSYEKL. After removal of 6 bases from V and 8 bases from J, the junction contained 17 bases not matched to a gene. The DNA of the CDR3 is TGCGCCAGCAGGACTGGGAAGAATAGCGGGAGCTATGATGAGCAGTTCTTC. Its translation is CASRTGKNSGSYDEQFF.

This clone appeared a few times. V and J are TRBV5-1 and TRBJ1-6; no clear D. This CDR3 comprises 16 residues. Trimming stripped 4 bases from V and 1 base from J, with 12 bases between. Germline V lookup: CDR1 SGHRS, CDR2 YFSETQ. CDR3 in amino acids: CASSPLGDSYNSPLHF. DNA for the CDR3: TGCGCCAGCAGCCCCCTCGGTGATTCCTATAATTCACCCCTCCACTTT.